The clone carrying this T cell receptor beta chain turned up a few times. The target antigen is unknown. Using its own MiXCR run on the 5' RACE reads, TCRdb lists one record per CDR3 protein. Among roughly 720,000 distinct CDR3 sequences listed, 15% to 20% were seen once. The sample comes from a study of identical twins. Study-level points and caveats: Beta clonotypes that were abundant in cord blood contained fewer insertions, a pattern absent from memory repertoires.

V dropped 4 bases and J dropped 4; count of bases not matched to a gene: 13. The length of the CDR3 is 18 residues. CDR1 and CDR2 (germline): LGHNA, YSLEER. The data were also submitted as part of a second study, on T cells expressing NK-cell markers. This second report adds: The eight sequenced donors comprised seven who were HCMV-seropositive and one who was seronegative. T cells sorted in several experiments were restricted to alpha-beta TCR T cells by an anti-gamma-delta TCR antibody. Whether expanded NKG2C+ T cell clones recognized HCMV stayed uncertain.

V and J are TRBV4-3 and TRBJ2-3; the match to TRBD2 covers 11 bases. This clonotype was sampled from a woman under 30 in good health. The specimen sequenced was PBMCs. The CDR3 loop reads CASSRNLLAGVGADTQYF. The CDR3 nucleotides are TGCGCCAGCAGCCGAAACTTACTAGCGGGAGTGGGGGCAGATACGCAGTATTTT.